The 8 T cell receptor beta chains below were found in one sample sequenced in a study of blood T cell repertoires in COVID-19 (dated by TCRdb to between 2020 and 2021). The receptor library was made with the immunoSEQ multiplex PCR assay. As stored in TCRdb, this immuneACCESS dataset retains in-frame rearrangements with V and J assigned. A fraction of the clones does not appear; measured against another copy, unresolved V genes explain less than half of the discrepancy, and the remainder lacks a known reason. For this sample the table gives 150,000 or so clones, of which 70% to 90% were detected only once. Under 6% of the sample comes from the top ten. Sequencing was performed on peripheral blood. The receptors derive from a human donor in a cohort sampled during active COVID-19.

The V gene is TRBV30, the J gene TRBJ1-2; maybe TRBD1 (6 bases). This CDR3 region has 13 residues. V lost 2 bases and J 8 bases, leaving 15 bases between the germline ends. Germline V gives CDR1 GTSNPN, CDR2 SVGIG (reference sequence). The CDR3 DNA follows: TGTGCCTGGAGTACTACAACAGGGAGCGGCTACACCTTC. This encodes CAWSTTTGSGYTF.

The V and J genes are TRBV9 and TRBJ2-3, with a tentative D call TRBD1 (5 bases). The CDR3 covers 13 residues. Germline V gene lookup returns CDR1 SGDLS and CDR2 YYNGEE. V gave up 3 bases and J gave up 5 bases, with 10 bases separating them. This CDR3 reads CASSGGPGDTQYF. In DNA, the CDR3 is TGTGCCAGCAGCGGGGGCCCCGGAGATACGCAGTATTTT.

The chain is built from TRBV11-3 and TRBJ1-5; maybe TRBD1 (6 bases). The CDR3 sequence is 17 residues long. Per germline, CDR1 SGHNT and CDR2 YENEEA. V lost 0 bases and J 2 bases, leaving 14 bases between the germline ends. CDR3 DNA: TGTGCCAGCAGCTTAGACGCCGACAGGTCCCGCAATCAGCCCCAGCATTTT. Its translation is CASSLDADRSRNQPQHF.

The rearrangement joins TRBV5-1 to TRBJ2-6, with TRBD2 identical over 9 bases. V trimming: 4 bases; J trimming: 0 bases; junction bases outside the gene matches: 8. CDR1 and CDR2 from the germline V gene are SGHRS and YFSETQ. The CDR3 loop spans 18 amino acids. The CDR3 DNA reads as TGCGCCAGCAGCCCCCCGGCTAGCGGGATCTCTGGGGCCAACGTCCTGACTTTC. This codes for CASSPPASGISGANVLTF.

This sequence joins TRBV5-5 and TRBJ2-7; 11 nucleotides match TRBD2. The V gene's germline CDR1 is SGHKS and CDR2 YYEKEE (reference sequence). CDR3 size: 15 residues. Unmatched junction bases numbered 4, after V lost 3 bases and J lost 2 bases. This chain's CDR3 is CASSSLAGGPYEQYF. The CDR3 DNA reads as TGTGCCAGCAGCTCATTAGCGGGGGGGCCCTACGAGCAGTACTTC.

This clone was recorded once. The chain has TRBV7-9 and TRBJ2-7; 9 nucleotides agree with TRBD1. With V trimmed by 5 bases and J by 12 bases, 17 bases remained unmatched. CDR3 length: 15 residues. Germline values: CDR1 SEHNR, CDR2 FQNEAQ (reference sequence). CDR3 in amino acids: CASSHSGTGLQTPYF. The CDR3 DNA reads TGTGCCAGCAGCCACTCAGGGACAGGGCTCCAGACCCCGTACTTC.

This CDR3 reads CASSLAGMSSYNEQFF. The CDR3 region has the DNA TGTGCCAGCAGCCTAGCGGGGATGAGCTCCTACAATGAGCAGTTCTTC. The V gene is TRBV6-2 or TRBV6-3, the J gene TRBJ2-1; the match to TRBD2 covers 9 bases. The J segment lost 0 bases and the V segment lost 6 bases, leaving 6 bases of the junction unmatched. CDR1 and CDR2 from the germline V gene are MNHEY and SVGEGT. The CDR3 has 16 amino acids.

Only one count was recorded for this clone. CDR3 sequence (DNA): TGTGCCAGCAGCACAAGGACAGGGGCTATTAATGGCTACACCTTC. Protein sequence: CASSTRTGAINGYTF. This chain links TRBV14 with TRBJ1-2, with TRBD1 matching over 9 bases. This CDR3 region has 15 residues. The germline CDR1 and CDR2 sequences are SGHDN and FVKESK. V lost 5 bases and J lost 6; bases outside the gene matches: 10. Supplemented by reference TRBV14 and TRBJ1-2, the full variable domain reads EAGVTQFPSHSVIEKGQTVTLRCDPISGHDNLYWYRRVMGKEIKFLLHFVKESKQDESGMPNNRFLAERTGGTYSTLKVQPAELEDSGVYFCASSTRTGAINGYTFGSGTRLTVV.